This TCR beta chain was identified during a study of tumor-infiltrating lymphocytes in localized non-small cell lung cancer. Overall study context: Several tumor histologies, both smoking statuses, and some post-neoadjuvant chemotherapy samples were included. Study conclusions and caveats: TCR sequencing covered a subset of patients with enough tissue. Each assay used a separate piece of the same tissue.

CDR3 length: 15 residues. Germline assignment: CDR1 SGHVS and CDR2 FNYEAQ. Profiled with immunoSEQ multiplex PCR; TCRdb holds only in-frame clones, not every one. The profile shows thousands of clones, just under 65% of them singletons. A few counts support this clone. Its antigen is still unknown. The germline gene is not matched at one end of the junction; a read error may be the cause. The sample taken for sequencing was uninvolved lung tissue not adjacent to the tumor. The receptor was isolated from a human donor with non-small cell lung cancer. V is TRBV7-6 and J is TRBJ2-7; 10 bases agree with TRBD1. This CDR3 reads CASSWGDRGSDEQYF. For the CDR3, the DNA is TGTGCCAGCAGCTGGGGGGACAGGGGCTCCGACGAGCAGTACTTC.